The sequence of this TCR beta chain was determined in a study of cytomegalovirus exposure and HLA in healthy donors (TCRdb year 2017). For context, the study as a whole: According to a later analysis, the roughly 120 validation repertoires were produced on the same platform as the 666 repertoires of the first cohort. Besides the first cohort of around 700 subjects, a separate validation cohort made up of some 110 different subjects was used. To predict cytomegalovirus infection status, the study combined high-throughput TCR immunosequencing, statistical association of individual TCRs with disease status, and machine learning. The study was designed to test whether signatures of past pathogen exposure could be identified by cataloging public T cell receptors. What the research found in general, with its limitations: The authors suggested that the approach could potentially be extended to other disease states and immunological phenotypes. A later analysis had no HLA typing for the validation cohort, so co-occurrence there was scored across all 110 or so repertoires. In a later analysis, TCRs clustered in the first cohort were found to also tend to co-occur in the roughly 120 validation repertoires, with about 94% of cluster scores above 0. In vitro tests confirmed that a few of the cytomegalovirus-associated TCR beta chains recognize cytomegalovirus antigens. Most TCR sequences were observed very rarely across donors, whereas some public TCRs were present in many individuals. The classifier was reported to diagnose cytomegalovirus status with high specificity and sensitivity in both the original and validation cohorts. In the study, around 150 TCR beta chains were listed as associated with cytomegalovirus.

About this clone itself: Its target antigen remains unknown. The record has no base qualities; no much larger clone is one base away.

The library was prepared using the immunoSEQ multiplex PCR assay. In the paper's pipeline: A statistical classification framework was developed to diagnose cytomegalovirus status using the catalog of TCR beta chain sequences. In its TCRdb copy, this immuneACCESS table keeps in-frame sequences only and misses some clones. Where compared with another copy, unresolved V genes explain less than half of these, and the others have no known cause. For V, J and clone size, that table is used; D and trimming come from the DNA. In this sample the table shows 120,000 or so clones, 89% of which occur a single time. The ten largest clones represent 1.5% to 2% of the sample. The donors were included in the validation cohort of some 120 subjects, a group kept apart from the approximately 700-subject first cohort. The V end gives up 1 base and the J end 0 bases, leaving 6 bases in the junction not matched to a gene. CDR1 is given as LNHDA and CDR2 as SQIVND, both from the germline V gene (reference sequence). Including cysteine and phenylalanine, the CDR3 has 17 amino acids. The CDR3 DNA has 51 bases and is translated from base 1.

Sequenced sample: PBMCs. The receptor was derived from a woman aged 18-35 years in good health and CMV-seronegative. The rearranged chain carries TRBV19 and TRBJ2-1; 7 bases in the middle match TRBD2. The CDR3 here reads CASSIVERGPSYNEQFF. The nucleotide sequence is TGTGCCAGTAGTATAGTTGAGCGGGGACCCTCCTACAATGAGCAGTTCTTC.